This TCR beta chain stems from a study of blood T cell repertoires in COVID-19 (dated by TCRdb to between 2020 and 2021). As for the study more broadly: Samples from collaborators originated in the United States, Italy and Spain and spanned both the acute and convalescent phases of COVID-19. Deeply sampled blood TCRbeta repertoires from subjects exposed to, actively infected with, or recovered from COVID-19 were included in the dataset. Where available, HLA class I and class II types were obtained from metadata supplied by the sample provider rather than from assay-based typing. The material from the prospective study consisted of cDNA or gDNA derived from T cells, B-cell-depleted T cells, or PBMCs. Nearly every sample came with metadata listing a de-identified subject ID, COVID-19 status, age in years and sex. The repertoires were released in a freely available public database meant as a resource for research on the immune response to SARS-CoV-2. Samples were obtained from the ongoing ImmuneRACE study (first 160 participants) and from 950 to 1,500 subjects provided by 6 global collaborators.

On the study overall, not on this receptor specifically: How much clinical and demographic metadata was included differed by source and by participant, and the metadata was provided uncurated.

Spanning cysteine to phenylalanine, the CDR3 consists of 15 amino acids. Only the CDR3 portion is preserved as DNA: 45 bases, with reading frame beginning at the first base. Here V drops 5 bases and J drops 10 bases, and the junction holds 11 bases not matched to any gene. CDR1 and CDR2 were assigned from the germline V gene as MDHEN and SYDVKM. Whole blood was collected in K2EDTA tubes by collaborating institutions according to the institutions' own protocols. For TCRbeta analysis, collaborators shipped samples in one of three forms: frozen whole blood, isolated PBMCs, or DNA extracted from either of those sample types. A remark on this clone: Its antigen remains unidentified. No per-base quality is available; no much larger clone lies one base away.

TCRbeta CDR3 regions were amplified from genomic DNA by means of the immunoSEQ Assay, a bias-controlled multiplex PCR. The original methods were these. The number of nucleated cells in each sample was estimated by amplification of reference gene primers within the assay. To quantify the absolute abundance of each unique TCRbeta CDR3 rearrangement, sequence reads were collapsed and filtered. Productive Simpson clonality was computed per sample as the square root of Simpson's diversity index over productive rearrangements. Here the immuneACCESS table is served through TCRdb, limited to in-frame sequences with V and J called. Missing clones are a known gap in these copies; in checked studies unresolved V genes cover under half, and the rest lacks a known reason. V, J and clone size derive from that table, while D and trimming were established from the DNA sequence. The sample table records over 85,000 clones; 70% to 90% of these occur just once. Around 4.9% of the sample comes from the top ten.

This clonotype was obtained from a woman aged 80 or older with active COVID-19. This chain is built from TRBV28 and TRBJ1-1; TRBD1 matches 12 bases in the middle. Sequenced material: peripheral blood. The DNA reads as follows: TGTGCCAGCAGTGTCCCGGGACAGGGGGCGCGTAGAGCTTTCTTT. The encoded protein is CASSVPGQGARRAFF.